This T cell receptor beta chain was captured in a study of blood T cell repertoires in COVID-19. The overall study: COVID-19 samples collected from the United States, Italy and Spain covered acute and convalescent phases. T cells, B-cell-depleted T cells, or PBMCs supplied cDNA or gDNA.

V lost 1 base to trimming and J lost 4 bases, with 10 bases between them. Germline-derived CDR1 and CDR2 are LGHDT and YNNKEL (reference sequence). The CDR3 runs 14 residues. Under the authors' procedure: Amplified reference gene primers provided the basis for estimating nucleated cell counts. The protocol was immunoSEQ multiplex PCR, while the TCRdb copy is restricted to in-frame clones and leaves out a portion. That table supplies the V and J calls and clone size; D and trimming were determined from the DNA. This table has approximately 200,000 clones, around nine tenths appearing once. Source material: peripheral blood. This sequence was found in a man in his sixties who had recovered from COVID-19. The V and J genes are TRBV3-1 (or the pseudogene TRBV3-2) and TRBJ1-1; no firm D call. DNA of the CDR3: TGTGCCAGCAGCCAAGGGGCCCAGCCCACTGAAGCTTTCTTT. This encodes CASSQGAQPTEAFF.